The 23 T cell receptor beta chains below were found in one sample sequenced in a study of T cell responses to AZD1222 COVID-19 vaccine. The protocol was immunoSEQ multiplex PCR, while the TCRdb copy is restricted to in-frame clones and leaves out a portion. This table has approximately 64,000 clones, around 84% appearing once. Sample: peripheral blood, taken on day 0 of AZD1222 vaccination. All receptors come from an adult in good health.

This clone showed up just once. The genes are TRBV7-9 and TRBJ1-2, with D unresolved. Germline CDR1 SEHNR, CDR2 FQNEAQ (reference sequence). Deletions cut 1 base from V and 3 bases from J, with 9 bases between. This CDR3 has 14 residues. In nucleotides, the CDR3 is TGTGCCAGCAGCTTAGATCATCTCTACTATGGCTACACCTTC. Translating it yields CASSLDHLYYGYTF. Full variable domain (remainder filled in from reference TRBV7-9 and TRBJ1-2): DTGVSQNPRHKITKRGQNVTFRCDPISEHNRLYWYRQTLGQGPEFLTYFQNEAQLEKSRLLSDRFSAERPKGSFSTLEIQRTEQGDSAMYLCASSLDHLYYGYTFGSGTRLTVV.

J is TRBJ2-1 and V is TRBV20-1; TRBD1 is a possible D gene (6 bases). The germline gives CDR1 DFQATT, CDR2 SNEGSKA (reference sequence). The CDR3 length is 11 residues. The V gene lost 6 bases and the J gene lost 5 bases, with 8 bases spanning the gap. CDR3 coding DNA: TGCAGTGCCGGGGACAACAATGAGCAGTTCTTC. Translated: CSAGDNNEQFF.

The CDR3 nucleotides are TGCGCCAGCAGCCACGGACTAGCGGGGGACTCCGGTACGCAGTATTTT. Translating gives CASSHGLAGDSGTQYF. The V gene is TRBV5-1, the J gene TRBJ2-3; 13 nucleotides align to TRBD2. Germline lookup yields CDR1 SGHRS and CDR2 YFSETQ. CDR3 size: 16 residues. J lost 8 bases, V lost 4 bases, and 10 bases had no gene match.

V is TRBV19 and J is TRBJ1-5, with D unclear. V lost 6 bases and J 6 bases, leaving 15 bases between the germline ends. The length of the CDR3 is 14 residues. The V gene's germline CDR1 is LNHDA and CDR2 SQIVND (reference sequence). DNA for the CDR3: TGTGCCAGTAGAGAAGCCCAAACGGGTCAGCCCCAGCATTTT. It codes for CASREAQTGQPQHF. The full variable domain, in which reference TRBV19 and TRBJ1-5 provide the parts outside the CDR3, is DGGITQSPKYLFRKEGQNVTLSCEQNLNHDAMYWYRQDPGQGLRLIYYSQIVNDFQKGDIAEGYSVSREKKESFPLTVTSAQKNPTAFYLCASREAQTGQPQHFGDGTRLSIL.

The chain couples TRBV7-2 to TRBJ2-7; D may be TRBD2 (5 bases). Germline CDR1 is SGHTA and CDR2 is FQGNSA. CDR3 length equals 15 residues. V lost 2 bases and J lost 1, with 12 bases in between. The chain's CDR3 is CASSLHGRGSYEQYF. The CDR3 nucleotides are TGTGCCAGCAGCTTACACGGACGGGGATCCTACGAGCAGTACTTC.

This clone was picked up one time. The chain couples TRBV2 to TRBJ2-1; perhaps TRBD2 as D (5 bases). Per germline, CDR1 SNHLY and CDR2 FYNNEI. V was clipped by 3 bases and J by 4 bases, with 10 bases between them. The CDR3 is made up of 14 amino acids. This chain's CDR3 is CASSEPGVYNEQFF. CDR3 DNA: TGTGCCAGCAGTGAGCCCGGGGTGTACAATGAGCAGTTCTTC.

CDR3 DNA: TGTGCCAGCCAACCGGGACAGGGGACAAGGGGCTACACCTTC. Protein sequence: CASQPGQGTRGYTF. This chain uses TRBV6-5 with TRBJ1-2; 10 nucleotides line up with TRBD1. Germline V gives CDR1 MNHEY, CDR2 SVGAGI. This CDR3 has 14 amino acids. Trimming at V came to 8 bases and at J to 8 bases, leaving 11 bases not matched to a gene.

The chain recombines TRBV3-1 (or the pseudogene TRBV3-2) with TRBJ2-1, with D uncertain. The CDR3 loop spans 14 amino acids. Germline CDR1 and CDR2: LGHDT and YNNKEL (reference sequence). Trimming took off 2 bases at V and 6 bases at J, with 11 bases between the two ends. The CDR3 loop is CASSQTGSPNEQFF. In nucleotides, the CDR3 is TGTGCCAGCAGCCAAACTGGGTCTCCCAATGAGCAGTTCTTC.

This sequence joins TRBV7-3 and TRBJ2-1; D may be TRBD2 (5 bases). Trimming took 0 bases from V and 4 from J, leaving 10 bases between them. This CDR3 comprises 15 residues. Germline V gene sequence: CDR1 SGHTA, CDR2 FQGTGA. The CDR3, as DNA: TGTGCCAGCAGCTTAACCTGGACTTTGTACAATGAGCAGTTCTTC. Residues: CASSLTWTLYNEQFF. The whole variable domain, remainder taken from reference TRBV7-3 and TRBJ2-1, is GAGVSQTPSNKVTEKGKYVELRCDPISGHTALYWYRQSLGQGPEFLIYFQGTGAADDSGLPNDRFFAVRPEGSVSTLKIQRTERGDSAVYLCASSLTWTLYNEQFFGPGTRLTVL.

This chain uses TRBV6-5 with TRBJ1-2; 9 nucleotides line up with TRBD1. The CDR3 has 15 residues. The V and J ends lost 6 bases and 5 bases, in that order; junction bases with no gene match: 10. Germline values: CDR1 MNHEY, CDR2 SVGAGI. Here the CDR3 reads CASSSTRDRAYGYTF. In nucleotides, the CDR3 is TGTGCCAGCAGCTCCACACGGGACAGGGCTTATGGCTACACCTTC.

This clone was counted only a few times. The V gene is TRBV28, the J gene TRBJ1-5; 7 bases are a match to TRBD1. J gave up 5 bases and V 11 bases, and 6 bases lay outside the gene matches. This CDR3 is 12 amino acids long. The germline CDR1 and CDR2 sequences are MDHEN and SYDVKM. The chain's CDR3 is CAATGPHQPQHF. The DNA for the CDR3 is TGTGCCGCGACAGGGCCCCATCAGCCCCAGCATTTT.

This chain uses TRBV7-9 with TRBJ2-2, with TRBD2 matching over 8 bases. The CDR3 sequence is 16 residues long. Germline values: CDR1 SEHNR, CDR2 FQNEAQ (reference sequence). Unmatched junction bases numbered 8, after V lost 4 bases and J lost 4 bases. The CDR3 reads CASSSSGLGITGELFF. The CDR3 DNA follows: TGTGCCAGCAGCTCTTCGGGACTAGGGATCACCGGGGAGCTGTTTTTT. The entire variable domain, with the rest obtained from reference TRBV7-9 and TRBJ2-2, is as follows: DTGVSQNPRHKITKRGQNVTFRCDPISEHNRLYWYRQTLGQGPEFLTYFQNEAQLEKSRLLSDRFSAERPKGSFSTLEIQRTEQGDSAMYLCASSSSGLGITGELFFGEGSRLTVL.

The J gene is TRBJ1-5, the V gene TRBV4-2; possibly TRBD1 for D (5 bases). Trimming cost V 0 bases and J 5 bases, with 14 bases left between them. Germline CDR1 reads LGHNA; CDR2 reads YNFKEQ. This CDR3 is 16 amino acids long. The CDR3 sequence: CASSQDPGLPHQPQHF. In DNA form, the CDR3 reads TGTGCCAGCAGCCAAGATCCGGGACTACCTCATCAGCCCCAGCATTTT.

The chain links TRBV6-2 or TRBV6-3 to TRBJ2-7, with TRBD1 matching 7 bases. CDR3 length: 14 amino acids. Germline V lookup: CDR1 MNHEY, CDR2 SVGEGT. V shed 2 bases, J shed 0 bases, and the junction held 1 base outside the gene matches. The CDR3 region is CASSYRDSSYEQYF. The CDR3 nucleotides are TGTGCCAGCAGTTACCGGGACAGCTCCTACGAGCAGTACTTC.

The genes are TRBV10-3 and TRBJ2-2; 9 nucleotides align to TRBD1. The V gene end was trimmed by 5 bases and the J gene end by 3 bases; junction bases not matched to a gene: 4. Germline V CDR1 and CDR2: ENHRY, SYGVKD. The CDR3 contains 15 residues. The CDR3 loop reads CAISLGTGHTGELFF. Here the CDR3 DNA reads TGTGCCATCAGTCTCGGGACAGGGCACACCGGGGAGCTGTTTTTT.

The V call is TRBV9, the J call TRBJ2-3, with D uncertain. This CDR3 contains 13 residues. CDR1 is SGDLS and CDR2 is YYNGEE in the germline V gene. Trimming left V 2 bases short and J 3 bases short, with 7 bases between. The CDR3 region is CASSVLATDTQYF. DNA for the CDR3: TGTGCCAGCAGCGTCTTAGCAACAGATACGCAGTATTTT.

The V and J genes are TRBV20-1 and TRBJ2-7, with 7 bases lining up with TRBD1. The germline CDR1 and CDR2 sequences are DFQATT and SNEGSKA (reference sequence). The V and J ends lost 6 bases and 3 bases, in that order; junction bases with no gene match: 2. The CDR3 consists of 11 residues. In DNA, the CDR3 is TGCAGTGCAGGGGACAGCTACGAGCAGTACTTC. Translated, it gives CSAGDSYEQYF.

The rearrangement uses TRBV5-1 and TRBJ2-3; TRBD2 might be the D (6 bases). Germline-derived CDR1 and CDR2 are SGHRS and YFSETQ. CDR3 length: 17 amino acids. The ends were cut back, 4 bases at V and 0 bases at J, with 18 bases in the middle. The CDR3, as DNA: TGCGCCAGCAGCCATGGATTCGGGGACTCCAGCACAGATACGCAGTATTTT. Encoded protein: CASSHGFGDSSTDTQYF.

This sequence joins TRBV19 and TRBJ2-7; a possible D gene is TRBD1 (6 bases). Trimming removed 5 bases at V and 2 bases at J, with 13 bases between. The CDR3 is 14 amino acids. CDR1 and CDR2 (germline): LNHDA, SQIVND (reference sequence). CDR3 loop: CASSAQQGPYEQYF. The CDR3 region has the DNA TGTGCCAGTAGTGCTCAACAGGGCCCCTACGAGCAGTACTTC.

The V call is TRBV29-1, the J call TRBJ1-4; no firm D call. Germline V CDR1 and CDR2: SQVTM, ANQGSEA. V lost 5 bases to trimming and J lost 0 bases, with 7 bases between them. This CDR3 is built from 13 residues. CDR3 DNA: TGCAGCGTTTTAGAGGCAACTAATGAAAAACTGTTTTTT. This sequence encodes CSVLEATNEKLFF.

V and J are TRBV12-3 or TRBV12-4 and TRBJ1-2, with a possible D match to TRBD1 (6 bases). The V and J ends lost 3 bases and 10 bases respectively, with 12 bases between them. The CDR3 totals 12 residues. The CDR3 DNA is TGTGCCAGCAGTTTTTCCGCGGGGGCCTACACCTTC. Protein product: CASSFSAGAYTF.

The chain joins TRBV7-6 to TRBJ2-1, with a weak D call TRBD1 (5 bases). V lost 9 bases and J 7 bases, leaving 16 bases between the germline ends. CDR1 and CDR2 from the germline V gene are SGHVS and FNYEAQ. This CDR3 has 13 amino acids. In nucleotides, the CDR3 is TGTGCCAGTGCTACTGGACACTCGAATGAGCAGTTCTTC. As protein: CASATGHSNEQFF.

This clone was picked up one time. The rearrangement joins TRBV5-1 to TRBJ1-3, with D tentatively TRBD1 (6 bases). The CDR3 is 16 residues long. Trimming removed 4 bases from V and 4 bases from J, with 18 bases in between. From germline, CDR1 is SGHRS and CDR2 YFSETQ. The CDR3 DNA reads TGCGCCAGCAGCGAACAGGGACACTTAACGGGAAACACCATATATTTT. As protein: CASSEQGHLTGNTIYF. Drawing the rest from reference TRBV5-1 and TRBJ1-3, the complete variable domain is KAGVTQTPRYLIKTRGQQVTLSCSPISGHRSVSWYQQTPGQGLQFLFEYFSETQRNKGNFPGRFSGRQFSNSRSEMNVSTLELGDSALYLCASSEQGHLTGNTIYFGEGSWLTVV.